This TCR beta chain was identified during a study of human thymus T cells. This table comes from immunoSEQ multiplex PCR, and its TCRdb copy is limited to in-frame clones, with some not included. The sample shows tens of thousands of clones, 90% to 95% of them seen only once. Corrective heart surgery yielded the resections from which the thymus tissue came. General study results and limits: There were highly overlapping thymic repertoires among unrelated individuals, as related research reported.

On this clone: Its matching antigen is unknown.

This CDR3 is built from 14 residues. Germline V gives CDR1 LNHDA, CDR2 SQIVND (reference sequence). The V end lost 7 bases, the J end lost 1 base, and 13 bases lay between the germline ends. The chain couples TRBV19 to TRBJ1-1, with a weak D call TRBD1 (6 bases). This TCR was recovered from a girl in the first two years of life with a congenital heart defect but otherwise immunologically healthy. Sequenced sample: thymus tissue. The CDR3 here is CASTRDTWNTEAFF. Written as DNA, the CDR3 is TGTGCCAGTACCCGGGACACCTGGAACACTGAAGCTTTCTTT.